The 20 T cell receptor beta chains listed next were all sequenced from one sample in a study of beta chain features in type 1 diabetes. Investigators reverse transcribed all isolated RNA, so they sequenced expressed TCRB transcripts. Clones were sequenced by immunoSEQ multiplex PCR, and TCRdb holds only the in-frame ones, with some missing. Of under 500,000 clones listed, roughly 31% are singletons. Sequencing input: naive CD4+ T cells from blood. Receptors were obtained from a man younger than 35 in good health.

In its sample, this clone was seen a few times. The genes are TRBV30 and TRBJ1-5; D is perhaps TRBD1 (6 bases). V was trimmed by 3 bases and J by 5 bases, leaving 11 bases between them. Germline loops: CDR1 GTSNPN, CDR2 SVGIG (reference sequence). The CDR3 has 13 amino acids. The CDR3: CAWRSDSYQPQHF. The CDR3 region has the DNA TGTGCCTGGAGATCGGACAGCTATCAGCCCCAGCATTTT. The variable domain in full, completed from reference TRBV30 and TRBJ1-5, reads SQTIHQWPATLVQPVGSPLSLECTVEGTSNPNLYWYRQAAGRGLQLLFYSVGIGQISSEVPQNLSASRPQDRQFILSSKKLLLSDSGFYLCAWRSDSYQPQHFGDGTRLSIL.

V usage is TRBV10-2 and J usage is TRBJ1-2, with 9 nucleotides matching TRBD1. The CDR3 runs 14 residues. Trimming cost V 7 bases and J 2 bases; bases outside gene matches: 5. In germline, CDR1 is WSHSY, CDR2 SAAADI. This CDR3 is CASKKTGGNYGYTF. In DNA, the CDR3 is TGCGCCAGCAAGAAAACAGGGGGCAACTATGGCTACACCTTC.

The chain combines TRBV18 with TRBJ2-7; D is tentatively TRBD1 or TRBD2 (5 bases each). V lost 3 bases and J 2 bases, leaving 14 bases between the germline ends. Germline V lookup: CDR1 KGHSH, CDR2 LQKENI. This CDR3 is 15 amino acids long. Here the CDR3 reads CASSPVGTGTYEQYF. The CDR3 DNA reads TGTGCCAGCTCACCCGTGGGGACGGGCACCTACGAGCAGTACTTC.

The chain links TRBV15 to TRBJ2-3, with 9 positions matching TRBD2. The CDR3 is 17 amino acids. Germline CDR1 is LNHNV and CDR2 is YYDKDF (reference sequence). Trimming took 1 base from V and 4 from J; bases not matched to a gene: 9. This chain's CDR3 is CATSRALSGSGPDTQYF. The CDR3 region has the DNA TGTGCCACCAGCAGAGCCCTTAGCGGGAGCGGCCCAGATACGCAGTATTTT. Full variable domain (missing parts from reference TRBV15 and TRBJ2-3): DAMVIQNPRYQVTQFGKPVTLSCSQTLNHNVMYWYQQKSSQAPKLLFHYYDKDFNNEADTPDNFQSRRPNTSFCFLDIRSPGLGDTAMYLCATSRALSGSGPDTQYFGPGTRLTVL.

Here the CDR3 DNA reads TGCGCCAGCAGCTCGACTAGCGGGTCAGATACGCAGTATTTT. Protein: CASSSTSGSDTQYF. The chain combines TRBV5-1 with TRBJ2-3, with 10 bases aligning to TRBD2. Germline lookup yields CDR1 SGHRS and CDR2 YFSETQ. J gave up 4 bases and V 3 bases, and 2 bases lay outside the gene matches. This CDR3 is built from 14 residues. Based on the CDR3 plus reference TRBV5-1 and TRBJ2-3, the full variable domain is KAGVTQTPRYLIKTRGQQVTLSCSPISGHRSVSWYQQTPGQGLQFLFEYFSETQRNKGNFPGRFSGRQFSNSRSEMNVSTLELGDSALYLCASSSTSGSDTQYFGPGTRLTVL.

There are a few counts of this clone. The chain combines TRBV29-1 with TRBJ2-3; the D is unclear. The CDR3 has 14 amino acids. Germline CDR1 SQVTM, CDR2 ANQGSEA. Deletions cut 7 bases from V and 1 base from J, with 15 bases between. The CDR3 region has the DNA TGCAGCGCTAGAGAGAATCAGGGCACAGATACGCAGTATTTT. Its protein product is CSARENQGTDTQYF.

V and J are TRBV7-8 and TRBJ2-5; unclear D gene. Germline CDR1 and CDR2: SGHVS and FQNEAQ. V was shortened by 1 base and J by 1 base, with 10 bases between the two germline ends. The CDR3 consists of 15 residues. The CDR3 is CASSLVRWIQETQYF. Here the CDR3 DNA reads TGTGCCAGCAGCTTAGTGAGATGGATCCAAGAGACCCAGTACTTC.

The rearrangement links TRBV10-2 to TRBJ2-4; D call uncertain. V lost 0 bases and J 0 bases, leaving 9 bases between the germline ends. Germline CDR1 WSHSY, CDR2 SAAADI. The CDR3 contains 16 residues. For the CDR3, the DNA is TGCGCCAGCAGTGAGTCCGGGTCGGGAGCCAAAAACATTCAGTACTTC. Translation: CASSESGSGAKNIQYF.

This clone has just a few counts. The rearrangement joins TRBV25-1 to TRBJ2-1; the D call may be TRBD1 or TRBD2 (5 bases each). CDR1 MGHDK and CDR2 SYGVNS come from the germline V gene. Trimming cost V 3 bases and J 14 bases, with 20 bases left between them. CDR3 length equals 14 residues. The CDR3 nucleotides read TGTGCCAGCAGTGACTCCCCGGTCAATCTGGGGGAGTTCTTC. This gives the protein CASSDSPVNLGEFF.

V is TRBV23-1 and J is TRBJ1-5, with 8 bases fitting TRBD1. TRBV23-1 is classed as an ORF, of uncertain function. J gave up 2 bases and V 0 bases, and 3 bases lay outside the gene matches. This CDR3 is built from 16 residues. This CDR3 reads CASSQSRGRGNQPQHF. Written as DNA, the CDR3 is TGCGCCAGCAGTCAATCCAGGGGGCGCGGCAATCAGCCCCAGCATTTT.

This sequence joins TRBV6-1 and TRBJ2-7; perhaps TRBD2 as D (6 bases). The CDR3 consists of 13 residues. The germline V and J ends were trimmed by 9 bases and 1 base, with 13 bases remaining between them. Germline-derived CDR1 and CDR2 are MNHNS and SASEGT. The CDR3 region is CASGEVTSYEQYF. DNA for the CDR3: TGTGCCAGTGGGGAGGTTACATCCTACGAGCAGTACTTC.

As DNA, the CDR3 is TGTGCCAGCAAGGGACAGCGGTGGGATGAGCAGTTCTTC. The encoded protein is CASKGQRWDEQFF. The chain recombines TRBV6-6 with TRBJ2-1, with TRBD1 matching over 7 bases. Germline trimming cut 7 bases from V and 8 bases from J; bases unmatched to any gene: 8. The length of the CDR3 is 13 residues. Germline CDR1 is MNHNY and CDR2 is SVGAGI (reference sequence).

V is TRBV7-2 and J is TRBJ2-7; D gene ambiguous. Germline V gene sequence: CDR1 SGHTA, CDR2 FQGNSA. The CDR3 has 15 residues. The V end lost 5 bases, the J end lost 2 bases, and 16 bases lay between the germline ends. CDR3 sequence: CASSQPRVTTYEQYF. In DNA form, the CDR3 reads TGTGCCAGCAGCCAACCAAGAGTAACAACCTACGAGCAGTACTTC.

The rearrangement uses TRBV29-1 and TRBJ2-1; the match to TRBD1 covers 11 bases. There are 17 residues in the CDR3. Germline assignment: CDR1 SQVTM and CDR2 ANQGSEA. V gave up 0 bases and J gave up 8 bases; unmatched junction bases: 12. This CDR3 reads CSVEDGTGGTGIHEQFF. For the CDR3, the DNA is TGCAGCGTTGAAGACGGGACAGGGGGTACCGGAATACATGAGCAGTTCTTC.

A note on this clone: Other DNA sequences in the sample encode the same CDR3. V gene TRBV20-1 combines with J gene TRBJ1-2; D not resolved. V lost 6 bases to trimming and J lost 5 bases, with 4 bases between them. The CDR3 is 9 amino acids. Germline V CDR1 and CDR2: DFQATT, SNEGSKA (reference sequence). CDR3: CSAGYGYTF. The CDR3 DNA follows: TGCAGTGCAGGTTATGGCTACACCTTC.

The CDR3 is CASSESRLAGHNEQFF. In nucleotides, the CDR3 is TGTGCCAGCAGTGAATCCCGACTAGCGGGCCACAATGAGCAGTTCTTC. The chain uses TRBV25-1 and TRBJ2-1; 10 positions match TRBD2. The junction had 5 bases not matched to a gene; V was cut back by 1 base and J by 5 bases. Germline V CDR1 and CDR2: MGHDK, SYGVNS. The CDR3 totals 16 residues.

The rearrangement joins TRBV4-3 to TRBJ2-7; D gene uncertain. Trimming stripped 1 base from V and 0 bases from J, with 4 bases between. Germline CDR1 reads LGHNA; CDR2 reads YSLEER. The CDR3 runs 13 residues. The CDR3 spells CASSQVFSYEQYF. DNA for the CDR3: TGCGCCAGCAGCCAAGTGTTCTCCTACGAGCAGTACTTC.

CDR3 nucleotide sequence: TGTGCCAAACGCGGGAGTGAGTCAGATACGCAGTATTTT. Translated, it gives CAKRGSESDTQYF. This chain links TRBV10-3 with TRBJ2-3, with TRBD2 matching over 7 bases. Trimming cost V 10 bases and J 4 bases; bases outside gene matches: 8. The germline V gene has CDR1 ENHRY and CDR2 SYGVKD. The CDR3 totals 13 residues.

The chain links TRBV13 to TRBJ2-1; TRBD2 aligns across 8 bases. This CDR3 has 15 amino acids. Germline V CDR1 and CDR2: PRHDT, FYEKMQ (reference sequence). The V segment lost 4 bases and the J segment 9 bases; nucleotides outside the gene matches: 11. DNA for the CDR3: TGTGCCAGCAGCTCCATGCGGGAGGCCCTCGGTGAGCAGTTCTTC. The encoded protein is CASSSMREALGEQFF.

This clone showed up just a few times. The chain employs TRBV10-3 and TRBJ2-5; TRBD2 matches at 9 bases. There are 16 residues in the CDR3. V was pared by 10 bases and J by 1 base, with 13 bases of the junction left unmatched. CDR1 and CDR2 from the germline V gene are ENHRY and SYGVKD. The CDR3 DNA is TGTGCCACCCGGGAAAGACTAGCGGAGATCCAAGAGACCCAGTACTTC. Translating it yields CATRERLAEIQETQYF.